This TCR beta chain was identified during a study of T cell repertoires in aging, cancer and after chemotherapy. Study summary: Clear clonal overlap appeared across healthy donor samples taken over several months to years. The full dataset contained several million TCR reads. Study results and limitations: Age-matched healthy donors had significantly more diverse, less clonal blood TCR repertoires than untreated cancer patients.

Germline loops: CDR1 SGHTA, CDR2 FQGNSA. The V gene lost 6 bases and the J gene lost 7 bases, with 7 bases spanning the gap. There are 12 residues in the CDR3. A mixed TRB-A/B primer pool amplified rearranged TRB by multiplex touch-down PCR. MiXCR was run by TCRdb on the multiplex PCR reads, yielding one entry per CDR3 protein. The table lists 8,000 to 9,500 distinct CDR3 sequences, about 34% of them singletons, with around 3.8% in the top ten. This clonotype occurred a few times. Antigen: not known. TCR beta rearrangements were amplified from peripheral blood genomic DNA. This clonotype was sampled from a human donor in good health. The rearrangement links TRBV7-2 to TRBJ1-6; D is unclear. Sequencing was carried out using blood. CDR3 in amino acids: CASRIRNSPLHF. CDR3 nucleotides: TGTGCCAGCAGGATCCGGAATTCACCCCTCCACTTT.